These T cell receptor beta chains were read from a single sample in a study of T cell repertoires in cytomegalovirus infection. MiXCR was run by TCRdb on the reads, yielding one entry per CDR3 protein. Of approximately 1,000,000 distinct CDR3 sequences listed, roughly 30% are singletons. The antigens for these receptors are not known. The specimen was cultured CD8+ T cells from PBMCs, collected from culture after CMV antigen stimulation. The receptors derive from a human donor in good health (CMV status not recorded). Some clones in this sample may be carry-over from other donors' samples. The CDR3 runs from the conserved cysteine through the conserved F or W. The order of the fields is D gene, V gene, clone size, J gene, CDR3 protein, CDR3 DNA. The D gene is left open where the match is weak. Clone sizes are given selectively: once, few, many, or a class where the clone is expanded.

TRBD2	TRBV7-3	NA	TRBJ2-1	CASSSVGGVNEQFF	TGTGCCAGCAGCTCGGTGGGGGGGGTCAATGAGCAGTTCTTC
NA	TRBV7-6	many	TRBJ1-1	CASSLDMGNTEAFF	TGTGCCAGCAGCTTAGATATGGGGAACACTGAAGCTTTCTTT
NA	TRBV27	NA	TRBJ1-1	CASSDSPDGMNTEAFF	TGTGCCAGCAGTGATAGCCCGGACGGCATGAACACTGAAGCTTTCTTT
TRBD2	TRBV14	NA	TRBJ2-1	CASSQDYGLAGFNEQFF	TGTGCCAGCAGCCAAGATTACGGACTAGCGGGGTTCAATGAGCAGTTCTTC
NA	TRBV4-3	NA	TRBJ2-5	CASSQGRATGETQYF	TGCGCCAGCAGCCAAGGGAGGGCAACGGGAGAGACCCAGTACTTC
TRBD1	TRBV20-1	NA	TRBJ1-6	CSAPGTANNSPLHF	TGCAGTGCACCAGGGACAGCGAATAATTCACCCCTCCACTTT
NA	TRBV20-1	NA	TRBJ2-4	CSAPRPMTRYKNIQYF	TGCAGTGCTCCACGACCTATGACTAGATACAAAAACATTCAGTACTTC
TRBD2	TRBV5-1	NA	TRBJ2-1	CASSPLSDQRGYNEQFF	TGCGCCAGCAGCCCCTTGAGTGACCAGCGGGGTTACAATGAGCAGTTCTTC
TRBD2	TRBV19	many	TRBJ2-3	CASTRLAGANTDTQYF	TGTGCCAGTACTCGACTAGCGGGGGCCAACACAGATACGCAGTATTTT
NA	TRBV7-6	many	TRBJ2-2	CASGLGLAGTNTGELFF	TGTGCCAGCGGGCTCGGCCTGGCGGGGACGAACACCGGGGAGCTGTTTTTT
NA	TRBV27	NA	TRBJ2-3	CASSPGLANTDTQYF	TGTGCCAGCAGTCCGGGCCTAGCAAACACAGATACGCAGTATTTT
NA	TRBV12-3/TRBV12-4	large	TRBJ2-2	CASSGGDYTGELFF	TGTGCCAGCAGCGGTGGTGACTACACCGGGGAGCTGTTTTTT
NA	TRBV6-1	few	TRBJ2-3	CASSGGYELSDTQYF	TGTGCCAGCAGTGGAGGGTACGAACTCTCAGATACGCAGTATTTT
TRBD2	TRBV12-5	NA	TRBJ2-1	CASGFLLAGANEQFF	TGTGCTAGTGGTTTTCTTCTAGCGGGGGCCAATGAGCAGTTCTTC